This TCR beta chain was captured by sequencing in a study of T cells expressing NK-cell markers. At the level of the study: The authors derived TCR beta repertoires from sorted CD3+CD56+NKG2C+, CD3+CD56+NKG2C- and CD3+CD56-NKG2C+ T cells. Seven HCMV-seropositive donors and one seronegative donor made up the eight sequenced donors. Broader study findings: In a group of several donors, dominant NKG2C+ clonotypes represented roughly 1.0-7.0% of CD8+ T cells.

As for this clonotype: Its antigen is not known.

This CDR3 comprises 12 residues. From germline, CDR1 is DFQATT and CDR2 SNEGSKA (reference sequence). UMI-tagged 5'RACE template switching yielded the TCR beta cDNA. TCRdb re-called the 5' RACE reads; every CDR3 protein appears as one record, without DNA. The sample has about 410,000 distinct CDR3 sequences, and its top ten clones hold roughly 10%. The sample consisted of blood T cells: a sorted CD56 or NKG2C T cell subset, CD4+ or CD8+ T cells, or bulk PBMC T cells (not recorded which). This chain uses TRBV20-1 with TRBJ1-1. This receptor was identified in a woman aged 50 to 60 in good health. The CDR3 reads CSATEPATEAFF.